The TCR beta chain under discussion was sequenced for a study of patients and donors after allogeneic stem cell transplantation. This clonotype was observed a few times. TCRdb ran MiXCR on the RT-PCR reads and lists one entry per CDR3 protein. The sample has roughly 960,000 distinct CDR3 sequences, 15% to 20% seen once; the top ten hold 6%. V was cut by 0 bases and J by 5 bases, with 11 bases left in between. Germline-derived CDR1 and CDR2 are SGHRS and YFSETQ. The CDR3 spans 14 residues. The sequenced material came from blood, either unsorted or a sorted T cell fraction (not recorded which). This receptor was identified in a human donor who was either an allogeneic HSCT recipient or a stem cell or donor lymphocyte infusion donor (not recorded which). It is not recorded whose cells these are; they may come from a transplant donor. The rearrangement joins TRBV5-1 to TRBJ1-1, with D maybe TRBD1 (5 bases). CDR3 in DNA: TGCGCCAGCAGCTTGGTGGGGGATAGAACTGAAGCTTTCTTT. It specifies CASSLVGDRTEAFF.